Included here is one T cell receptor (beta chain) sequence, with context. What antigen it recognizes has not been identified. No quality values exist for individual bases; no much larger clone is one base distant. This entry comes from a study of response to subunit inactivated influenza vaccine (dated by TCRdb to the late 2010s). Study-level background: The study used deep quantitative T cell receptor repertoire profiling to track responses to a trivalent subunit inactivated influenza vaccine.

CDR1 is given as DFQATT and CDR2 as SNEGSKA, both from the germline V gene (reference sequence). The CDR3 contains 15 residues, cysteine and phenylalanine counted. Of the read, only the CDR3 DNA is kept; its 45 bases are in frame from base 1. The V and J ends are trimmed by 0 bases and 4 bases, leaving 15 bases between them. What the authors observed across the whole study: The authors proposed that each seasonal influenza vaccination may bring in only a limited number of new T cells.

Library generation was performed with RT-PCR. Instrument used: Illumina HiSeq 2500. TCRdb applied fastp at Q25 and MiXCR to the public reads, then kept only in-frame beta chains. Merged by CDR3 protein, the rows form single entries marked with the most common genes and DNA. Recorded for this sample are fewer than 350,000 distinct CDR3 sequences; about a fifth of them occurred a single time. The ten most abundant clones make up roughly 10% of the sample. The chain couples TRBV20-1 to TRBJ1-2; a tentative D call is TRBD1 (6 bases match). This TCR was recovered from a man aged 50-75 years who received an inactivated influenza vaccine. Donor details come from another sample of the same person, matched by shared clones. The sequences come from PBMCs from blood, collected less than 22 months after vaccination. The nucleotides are TGCAGTGCTAGAGATCACGGGGGGCGCATCTATGGCTACACCTTC. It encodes CSARDHGGRIYGYTF.